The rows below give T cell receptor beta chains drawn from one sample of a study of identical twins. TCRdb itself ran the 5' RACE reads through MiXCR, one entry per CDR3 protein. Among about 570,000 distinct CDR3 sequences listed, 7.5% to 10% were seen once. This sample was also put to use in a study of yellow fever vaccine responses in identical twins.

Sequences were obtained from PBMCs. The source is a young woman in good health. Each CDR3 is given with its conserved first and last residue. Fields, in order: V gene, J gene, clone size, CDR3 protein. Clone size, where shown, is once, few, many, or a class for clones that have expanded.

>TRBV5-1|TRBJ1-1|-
CASSLGLDNTVAFF
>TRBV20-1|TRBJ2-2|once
CSARDHLAGMGTGELFF
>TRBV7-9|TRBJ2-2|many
CASSLTSVGGELFF
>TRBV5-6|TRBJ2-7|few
CASSLGQISREEQYF
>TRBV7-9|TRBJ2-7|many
CASSWGRGSYEQYF
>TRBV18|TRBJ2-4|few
CASSPVLAAASPRNIQYF
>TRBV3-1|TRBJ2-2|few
CASSRSGTGSTGELFF
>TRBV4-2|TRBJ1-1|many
CASSQEGGTGGVEAFF
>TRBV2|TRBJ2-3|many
CASREGPPWTDTQYF
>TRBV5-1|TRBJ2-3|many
CASSLFGGNTQYF
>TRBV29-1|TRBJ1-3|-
CSADSEASGNTIYF
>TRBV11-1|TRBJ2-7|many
CASSLETSGHSYEQYF
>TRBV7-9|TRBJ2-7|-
CASSLGESGQYF
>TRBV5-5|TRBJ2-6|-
CASSSDNSGANVLTF
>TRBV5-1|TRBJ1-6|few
CASSLGEGIGYSPLHF
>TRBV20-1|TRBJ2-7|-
CSESLLRQGAYEQYF
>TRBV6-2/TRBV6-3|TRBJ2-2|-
CASSYPLGGTSGRGDTGELFF
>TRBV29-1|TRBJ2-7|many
CSYSRTVSSYEQYF
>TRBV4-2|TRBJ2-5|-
CASSLEEGTSGGTQYF
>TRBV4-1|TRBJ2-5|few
CASSQVSGRVEETQYF
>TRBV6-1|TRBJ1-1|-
CASRGLEGWTEAFF
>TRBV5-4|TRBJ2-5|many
CASSLVSGETQYF
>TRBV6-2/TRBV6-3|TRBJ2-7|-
CASNLDRLPYEQYF
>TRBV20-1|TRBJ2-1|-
CSARVLAGGRNEQFF
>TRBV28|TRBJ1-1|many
CASSLWDGSKEAFF
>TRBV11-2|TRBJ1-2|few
CASSPDREGYGYTF
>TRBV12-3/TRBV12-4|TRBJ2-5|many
CASSLVTGQETQYF
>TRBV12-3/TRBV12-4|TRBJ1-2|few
CASSTRPGQANYGYTF
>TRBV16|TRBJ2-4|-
CASSPGQLLAKNIQYF
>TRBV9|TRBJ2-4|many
CASSVDRALAKNIQYF
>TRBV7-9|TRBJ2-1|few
CASSLAPSGGVYNEQFF
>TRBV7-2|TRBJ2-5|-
CASTILVGLAGIETQYF
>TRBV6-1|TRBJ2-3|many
CASSVQGVNTDTQYF
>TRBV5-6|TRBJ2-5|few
CASRSDRGVGETQYF
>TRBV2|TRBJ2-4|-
CASRRGIPRAKNIQYF
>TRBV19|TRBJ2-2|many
CASSITQALDTGELFF
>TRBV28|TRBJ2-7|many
CASSLQLAGPPSREYF
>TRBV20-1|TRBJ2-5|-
CSASQWAPQETQYF
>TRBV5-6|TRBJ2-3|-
CASSLEGSARLNTQYF
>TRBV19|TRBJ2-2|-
CASRNGVGELFF